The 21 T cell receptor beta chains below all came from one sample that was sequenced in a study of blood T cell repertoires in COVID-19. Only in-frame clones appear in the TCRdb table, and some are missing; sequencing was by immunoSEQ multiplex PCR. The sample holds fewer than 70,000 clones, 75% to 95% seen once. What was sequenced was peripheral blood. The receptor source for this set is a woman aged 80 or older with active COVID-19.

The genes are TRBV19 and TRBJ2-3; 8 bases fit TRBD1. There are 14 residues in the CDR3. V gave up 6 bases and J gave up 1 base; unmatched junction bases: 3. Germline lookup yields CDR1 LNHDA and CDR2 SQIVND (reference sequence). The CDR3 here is CASRGQAGTDTQYF. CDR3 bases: TGTGCCAGTAGGGGACAGGCTGGCACAGATACGCAGTATTTT.

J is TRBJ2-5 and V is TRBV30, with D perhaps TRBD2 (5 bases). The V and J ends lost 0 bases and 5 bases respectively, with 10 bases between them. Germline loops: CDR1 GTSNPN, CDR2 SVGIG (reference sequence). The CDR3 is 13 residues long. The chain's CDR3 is CAWSVLRAETQYF. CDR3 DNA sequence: TGTGCCTGGAGTGTCTTGCGGGCTGAGACCCAGTACTTC.

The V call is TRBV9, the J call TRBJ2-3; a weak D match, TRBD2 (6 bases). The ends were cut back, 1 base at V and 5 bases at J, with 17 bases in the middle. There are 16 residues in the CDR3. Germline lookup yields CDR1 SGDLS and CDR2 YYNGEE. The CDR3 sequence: CASSVMERATLDTQYF. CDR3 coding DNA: TGTGCCAGCAGCGTAATGGAGCGGGCCACACTAGATACGCAGTATTTT.

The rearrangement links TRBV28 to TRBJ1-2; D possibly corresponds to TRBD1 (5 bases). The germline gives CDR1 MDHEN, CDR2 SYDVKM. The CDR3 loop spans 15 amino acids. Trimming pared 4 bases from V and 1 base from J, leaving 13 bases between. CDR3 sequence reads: CASSSPGGVNYGYTF. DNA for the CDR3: TGTGCCAGCAGTTCGCCCGGGGGAGTTAACTATGGCTACACCTTC.

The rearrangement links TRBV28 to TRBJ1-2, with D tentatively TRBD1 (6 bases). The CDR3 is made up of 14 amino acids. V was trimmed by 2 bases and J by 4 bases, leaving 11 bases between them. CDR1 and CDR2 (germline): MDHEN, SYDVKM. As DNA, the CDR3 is TGTGCCAGCAGTTTACAGGGGAATCCCTATGGCTACACCTTC. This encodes CASSLQGNPYGYTF.

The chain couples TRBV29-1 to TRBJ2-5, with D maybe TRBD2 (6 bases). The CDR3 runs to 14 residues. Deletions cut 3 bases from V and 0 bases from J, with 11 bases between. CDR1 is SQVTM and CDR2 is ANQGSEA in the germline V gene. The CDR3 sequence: CSVDAGTDQETQYF. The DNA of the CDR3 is TGCAGCGTTGATGCCGGGACTGACCAAGAGACCCAGTACTTC.

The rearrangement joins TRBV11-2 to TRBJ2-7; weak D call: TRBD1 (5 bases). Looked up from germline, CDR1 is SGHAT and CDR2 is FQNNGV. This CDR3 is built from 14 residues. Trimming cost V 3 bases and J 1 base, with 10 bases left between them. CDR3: CASSFPDRSYEQYF. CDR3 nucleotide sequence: TGTGCCAGCAGCTTCCCCGACAGATCCTACGAGCAGTACTTC.

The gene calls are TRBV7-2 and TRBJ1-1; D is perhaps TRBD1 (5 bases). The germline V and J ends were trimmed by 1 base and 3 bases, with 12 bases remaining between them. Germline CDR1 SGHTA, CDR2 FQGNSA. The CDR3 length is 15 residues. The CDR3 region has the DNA TGTGCCAGCAGCTTAGTCTGGCAGGGTGACACTGAAGCTTTCTTT. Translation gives CASSLVWQGDTEAFF.

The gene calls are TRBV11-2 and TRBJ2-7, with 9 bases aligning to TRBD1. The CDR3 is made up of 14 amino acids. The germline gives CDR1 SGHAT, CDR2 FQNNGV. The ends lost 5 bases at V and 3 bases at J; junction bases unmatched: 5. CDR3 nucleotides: TGTGCCAGCAGCCACTCGGGACAGGGCTACGAGCAGTACTTC. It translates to CASSHSGQGYEQYF.

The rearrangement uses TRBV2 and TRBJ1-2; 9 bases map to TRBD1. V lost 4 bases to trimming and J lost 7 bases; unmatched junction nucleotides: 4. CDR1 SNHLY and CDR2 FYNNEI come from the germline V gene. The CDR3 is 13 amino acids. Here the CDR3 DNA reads TGTGCCAGCAGTGGGACAGGGGACACTGGCTACACCTTC. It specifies CASSGTGDTGYTF.

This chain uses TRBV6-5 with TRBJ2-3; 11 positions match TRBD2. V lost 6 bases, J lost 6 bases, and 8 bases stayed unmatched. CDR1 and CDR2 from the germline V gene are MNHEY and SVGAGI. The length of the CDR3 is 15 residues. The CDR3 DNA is TGTGCCAGCAGGGATAGCGGGAGGGCCGCCGATACGCAGTATTTT. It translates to CASRDSGRAADTQYF.

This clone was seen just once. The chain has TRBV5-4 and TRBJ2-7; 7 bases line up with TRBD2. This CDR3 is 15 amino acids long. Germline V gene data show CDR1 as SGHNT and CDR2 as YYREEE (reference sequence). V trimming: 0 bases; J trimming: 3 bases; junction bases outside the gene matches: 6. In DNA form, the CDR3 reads TGTGCCAGCAGCTTGGCGGTGGCGGGGGACTACGAGCAGTACGTC. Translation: CASSLAVAGDYEQYV.

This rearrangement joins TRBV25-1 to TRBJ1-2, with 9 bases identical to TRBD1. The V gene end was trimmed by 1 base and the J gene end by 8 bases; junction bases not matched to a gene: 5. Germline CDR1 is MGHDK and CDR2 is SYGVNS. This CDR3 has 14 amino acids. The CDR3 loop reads CASSELDRGYGYTF. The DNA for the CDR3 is TGTGCCAGCAGTGAATTAGACAGGGGGTACGGCTACACCTTC.

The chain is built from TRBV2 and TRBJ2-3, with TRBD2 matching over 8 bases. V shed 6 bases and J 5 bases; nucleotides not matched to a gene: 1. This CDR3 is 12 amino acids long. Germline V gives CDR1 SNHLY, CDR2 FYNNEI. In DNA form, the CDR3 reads TGTGCCAGCAGGGGACTAGAAGATACGCAGTATTTT. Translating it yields CASRGLEDTQYF.

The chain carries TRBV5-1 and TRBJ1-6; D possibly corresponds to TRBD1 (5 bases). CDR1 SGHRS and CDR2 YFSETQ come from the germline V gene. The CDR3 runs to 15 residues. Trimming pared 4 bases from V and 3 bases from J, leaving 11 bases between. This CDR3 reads CASSGGANYNSPLHF. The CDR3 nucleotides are TGCGCCAGCAGCGGAGGGGCGAACTATAATTCACCCCTCCACTTT. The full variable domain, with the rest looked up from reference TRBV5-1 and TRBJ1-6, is KAGVTQTPRYLIKTRGQQVTLSCSPISGHRSVSWYQQTPGQGLQFLFEYFSETQRNKGNFPGRFSGRQFSNSRSEMNVSTLELGDSALYLCASSGGANYNSPLHFGNGTRLTVT.

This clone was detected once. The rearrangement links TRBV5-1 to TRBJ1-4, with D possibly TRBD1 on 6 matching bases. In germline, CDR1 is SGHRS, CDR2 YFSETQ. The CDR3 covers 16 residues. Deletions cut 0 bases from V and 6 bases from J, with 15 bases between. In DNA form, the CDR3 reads TGCGCCAGCAGCTTGGCCTTGGGGGGGCTATATGAAAAACTGTTTTTT. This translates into CASSLALGGLYEKLFF.

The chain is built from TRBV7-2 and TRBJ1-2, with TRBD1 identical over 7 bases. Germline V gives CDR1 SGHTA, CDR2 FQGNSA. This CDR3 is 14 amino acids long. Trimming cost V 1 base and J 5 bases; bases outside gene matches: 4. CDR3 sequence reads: CASSLVGTEYGYTF. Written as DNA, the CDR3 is TGTGCCAGCAGCTTAGTAGGGACAGAATATGGCTACACCTTC.

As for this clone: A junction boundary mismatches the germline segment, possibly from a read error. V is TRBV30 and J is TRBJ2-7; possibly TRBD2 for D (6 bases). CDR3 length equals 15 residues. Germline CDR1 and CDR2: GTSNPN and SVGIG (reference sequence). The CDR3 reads CAWEAGTSRFGRRHF. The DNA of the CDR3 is TGTGCCTGGGAAGCCGGGACTTCCCGATTCGGTAGGCGGCACTTC.

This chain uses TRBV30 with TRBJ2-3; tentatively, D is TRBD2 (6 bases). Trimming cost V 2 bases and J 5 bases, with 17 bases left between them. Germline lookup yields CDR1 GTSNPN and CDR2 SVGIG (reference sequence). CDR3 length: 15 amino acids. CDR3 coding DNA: TGTGCCTGGAGTCCCCTAGCGCGGATGGGAGATACGCAGTATTTT. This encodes CAWSPLARMGDTQYF.

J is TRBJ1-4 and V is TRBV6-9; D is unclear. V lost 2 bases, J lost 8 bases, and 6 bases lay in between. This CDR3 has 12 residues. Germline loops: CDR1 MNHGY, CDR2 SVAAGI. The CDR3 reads CASSYLGEKLFF. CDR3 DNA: TGTGCCAGCAGTTATCTAGGCGAAAAACTGTTTTTT.

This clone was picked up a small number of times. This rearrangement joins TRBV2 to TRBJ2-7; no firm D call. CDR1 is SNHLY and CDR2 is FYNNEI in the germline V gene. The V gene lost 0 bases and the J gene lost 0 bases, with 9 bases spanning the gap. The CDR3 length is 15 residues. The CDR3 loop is CASSEARERSYEQYF. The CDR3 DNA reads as TGTGCCAGCAGTGAAGCGCGTGAGCGCTCCTACGAGCAGTACTTC.